This T cell receptor beta chain was profiled in a study of Ad26.COV2.S vaccination and SARS-CoV-2 variants. General observations from the study: Substantial breadth in spike-specific CD8+ and CD4+ T cell responses was reportedly seen after vaccination.

V was pared by 3 bases and J by 0 bases, with 5 bases of the junction left unmatched. The CDR3 is made up of 15 amino acids. From germline, CDR1 is LNHNV and CDR2 YYDKDF (reference sequence). Regarding this clone: Its target is not known.

Treatment: 19 received Ad26.COV2.S at low or high dose, single or two shots; several received placebo; per-sample allocation not given. The investigators took samples on day 63 after the first vaccine or placebo injection. TCRdb's copy holds only in-frame clones and misses some; the assay was immunoSEQ multiplex PCR. The data hold some 270,000 clones, with around 88% observed a single time. The sequence derives from a person aged 18 to 65 who received the Ad26.COV2.S COVID-19 vaccine or a placebo. The rearrangement uses TRBV15 and TRBJ2-7; 7 nucleotides match TRBD1. Material: peripheral blood, obtained in a trial of Ad26.COV2.S vaccine versus placebo. The CDR3 sequence: CATSRGRGSSYEQYF. In DNA form, the CDR3 reads TGTGCCACCAGCAGGGGCAGGGGGAGCTCCTACGAGCAGTACTTC.